These T cell receptor beta chains were read from a single sample in a study of T cell responses to AZD1222 COVID-19 vaccine. Clones were read by immunoSEQ multiplex PCR, and TCRdb kept only the in-frame ones, dropping some. This sample has about 190,000 clones, with over 70% found just once. The sample was peripheral blood, taken on day 0 of MenACWY control vaccination. These receptors were collected from an adult in good health. Each CDR3 is given with its conserved first and last residue. Fields, in order: V gene, D gene, J gene, clone size, CDR3 protein, CDR3 DNA. D genes are given only for firm matches. Clone size is stated in some rows and not others, as once, few, many or a class when expanded.

TRBV9	.	TRBJ2-2	.	CASSAQPLMGTGELFF	TGTGCCAGCAGCGCCCAACCTCTGATGGGGACCGGGGAGCTGTTTTTT
TRBV7-9	.	TRBJ1-6	few	CASSSPGGGERLLHF	TGTGCCAGCAGCTCTCCCGGGGGGGGCGAACGTCTCCTCCACTTT
TRBV9	TRBD1	TRBJ1-2	.	CASSPGQEVPEYGYTF	TGTGCCAGCAGCCCAGGACAGGAGGTGCCAGAATATGGCTACACCTTC
TRBV12-3/TRBV12-4	.	TRBJ1-1	.	CASSPGLNTEAFF	TGTGCCAGCAGCCCGGGACTGAACACTGAAGCTTTCTTT
TRBV27	TRBD2	TRBJ2-7	.	CASSPEAAGSYEQYF	TGTGCCAGCAGCCCAGAAGCAGCGGGGTCCTACGAGCAGTACTTC
TRBV5-5	.	TRBJ2-7	.	CASSLEGPDEQYF	TGTGCCAGCAGCTTGGAGGGACCCGACGAGCAGTACTTC
TRBV6-2/TRBV6-3	.	TRBJ2-7	medium-sized	CASSHYRDPYEQYF	TGTGCCAGCAGTCACTACAGGGACCCCTACGAGCAGTACTTC
TRBV5-1	.	TRBJ1-2	.	CASSLGRPTTNGYTF	TGCGCCAGCAGCTTGGGTAGGCCGACAACAAATGGCTACACCTTC
TRBV10-3	.	TRBJ2-5	.	CAISGAGETQYF	TGTGCCATCAGTGGTGCGGGGGAGACCCAGTACTTC
TRBV12-3/TRBV12-4	.	TRBJ1-5	.	CASSPRDQPQHF	TGTGCCAGCAGCCCTCGCGATCAGCCCCAGCATTTT
TRBV19	.	TRBJ1-2	.	CASSPRVGYGYTF	TGTGCCAGTAGTCCTAGGGTCGGCTATGGCTACACCTTC
TRBV18	TRBD1	TRBJ2-2	.	CASSPQAGGITGELFF	TGTGCCAGCTCACCACAAGCAGGGGGCATCACCGGGGAGCTGTTTTTT
TRBV29-1	.	TRBJ2-5	.	CSAYTPGQDLGTQYF	TGCAGCGCCTATACCCCGGGACAAGACTTGGGGACCCAGTACTTC
TRBV5-1	.	TRBJ1-1	.	CASSLAGRQSYTEAFF	TGCGCCAGCAGCTTGGCCGGGCGTCAGAGTTACACTGAAGCTTTCTTT
TRBV19	.	TRBJ1-3	once	CASNPDQGPFSGNTIYF	TGTGCCAGCAACCCCGACCAAGGGCCCTTCTCTGGAAACACCATATATTTT
TRBV29-1	TRBD2	TRBJ2-3	once	CSAAPGGADTQYF	TGCAGCGCCGCACCCGGGGGGGCAGATACGCAGTATTTT
TRBV9	TRBD1	TRBJ2-3	.	CASSAQGAADTQYF	TGTGCCAGCAGCGCCCAGGGGGCCGCAGATACGCAGTATTTT
TRBV12-3/TRBV12-4	TRBD1	TRBJ1-1	.	CASSTKGATEAFF	TGTGCCAGCAGCACCAAGGGGGCCACTGAAGCTTTCTTT
TRBV9	.	TRBJ2-3	.	CASSGGRRTTDTQYF	TGTGCCAGCAGCGGGGGCAGGAGGACCACAGATACGCAGTATTTT
TRBV7-9	.	TRBJ2-3	.	CASSGTMGADTQYF	TGTGCCAGCAGCGGCACCATGGGAGCAGATACGCAGTATTTT
TRBV28	.	TRBJ2-2	once	CASSPWQGRAGELFF	TGTGCCAGCAGCCCCTGGCAGGGTAGAGCCGGGGAGCTGTTTTTT
TRBV30	.	TRBJ1-2	.	CAWSVQGIDYGYTF	TGTGCCTGGAGTGTACAGGGAATCGACTATGGCTACACCTTC
TRBV5-6	TRBD1	TRBJ2-5	.	CASGVQGARVQETQYF	TGTGCCAGCGGAGTACAGGGGGCCAGAGTACAAGAGACCCAGTACTTC
TRBV7-6	.	TRBJ2-7	.	CASSINRGGWYEQYF	TGTGCCAGCAGCATAAACAGGGGGGGCTGGTACGAGCAGTACTTC
TRBV30	TRBD2	TRBJ2-7	.	CAWSVSSGIEQYF	TGTGCCTGGAGTGTCTCTAGCGGGATCGAGCAGTACTTC
TRBV28	TRBD1	TRBJ1-4	.	CASSFRDRGGYEKLFF	TGTGCCAGCAGTTTTCGGGACAGGGGCGGTTATGAAAAACTGTTTTTT
TRBV28	.	TRBJ2-7	.	CASSSGGLHEQYF	TGTGCCAGCAGTTCAGGGGGGTTGCACGAGCAGTACTTC
TRBV7-9	TRBD2	TRBJ2-1	.	CASSNPSGRAVEQFF	TGTGCCAGCAGCAACCCTAGCGGGAGGGCCGTTGAGCAGTTCTTC
TRBV7-2	.	TRBJ2-7	.	CASSLVVDISYEQYF	TGTGCCAGCAGCTTAGTAGTCGACATTTCCTACGAGCAGTACTTC
TRBV5-6	.	TRBJ1-5	.	CASSLAGGRSNQPQHF	TGTGCCAGCAGCTTGGCGGGGGGACGGAGCAATCAGCCCCAGCATTTT
TRBV28	TRBD1	TRBJ2-1	.	CASRAVRGQGYEQFF	TGTGCCAGCAGGGCCGTTCGGGGACAGGGTTATGAGCAGTTCTTC
TRBV5-1	.	TRBJ2-7	.	CASSGGTGGYEQYF	TGCGCCAGCAGCGGGGGGACCGGGGGATACGAGCAGTACTTC
TRBV2	.	TRBJ1-5	.	CASSEQGYSNQPQHF	TGTGCCAGCAGTGAACAGGGGTATAGCAATCAGCCCCAGCATTTT
TRBV7-6	TRBD2	TRBJ2-1	.	CASSFGLAGDSDEQFF	TGTGCCAGCAGCTTTGGACTAGCGGGAGACAGCGATGAGCAGTTCTTC
TRBV5-6	TRBD1	TRBJ2-1	.	CASSLGDRANEQFF	TGTGCCAGCAGCTTGGGGGACAGGGCCAATGAGCAGTTCTTC
TRBV27	.	TRBJ2-7	.	CASTNGESYEQYF	TGTGCCAGCACCAACGGGGAGTCCTACGAGCAGTACTTC
TRBV7-8	.	TRBJ1-5	.	CASSREGVQPQHF	TGTGCCAGCAGTCGGGAGGGGGTCCAGCCCCAGCATTTT
TRBV2	.	TRBJ2-1	.	CASHPGDYNEQFF	TGTGCCAGCCACCCGGGGGATTACAATGAGCAGTTCTTC
TRBV3-1/TRBV3-2	.	TRBJ1-5	.	CASSQGTNQPQHF	TGTGCCAGCAGCCAAGGGACGAATCAGCCCCAGCATTTT
TRBV10-2	.	TRBJ1-6	once	CASSDPGNSPLHF	TGCGCCAGCAGTGATCCAGGCAATTCACCCCTCCACTTT
TRBV4-2	TRBD1	TRBJ1-5	.	CASSPAGTGIPQPQHF	TGTGCCAGCAGCCCGGCCGGGACAGGGATTCCTCAGCCCCAGCATTTT
TRBV2	.	TRBJ1-4	.	CASNGGGGNEKLFF	TGTGCCAGCAACGGCGGAGGGGGTAATGAAAAACTGTTTTTT
TRBV4-2	.	TRBJ1-2	.	CASSQGMSGDYGYTF	TGTGCCAGCAGCCAAGGAATGTCCGGGGACTATGGCTACACCTTC
TRBV7-9	.	TRBJ2-7	few	CASSLDSSGVGYEQYF	TGTGCCAGCAGCTTAGACTCATCGGGGGTCGGCTACGAGCAGTACTTC
TRBV18	.	TRBJ2-4	.	CASSPGENIQYF	TGTGCCAGCTCACCAGGCGAAAACATTCAGTACTTC
TRBV7-2	.	TRBJ1-2	.	CASSLEGVYGYTF	TGTGCCAGCAGCTTAGAAGGGGTCTATGGCTACACCTTC
TRBV2	.	TRBJ2-1	.	CAGALGGQNEQFF	TGTGCAGGAGCACTAGGGGGGCAAAATGAGCAGTTCTTC
TRBV3-1/TRBV3-2	.	TRBJ1-6	.	CASSQPNSPLHF	TGTGCCAGCAGCCAACCTAATTCACCCCTCCACTTT
TRBV7-2	TRBD2	TRBJ2-7	.	CASSLELTSGTTEQYF	TGTGCCAGCAGCTTAGAGCTGACTAGCGGGACGACTGAGCAGTACTTC
TRBV9	.	TRBJ1-3	few	CASSFGGSGNTIYF	TGTGCCAGCAGCTTCGGAGGATCTGGAAACACCATATATTTT
TRBV5-1	TRBD2	TRBJ2-1	.	CASRSRTSGGSSYNEQFF	TGCGCCAGCAGATCCAGGACTAGCGGGGGAAGCTCCTACAATGAGCAGTTCTTC
TRBV15	TRBD2	TRBJ2-4	.	CATSGGSAGEAKNIQYF	TGTGCCACCAGCGGGGGATCAGCGGGAGAGGCCAAAAACATTCAGTACTTC
TRBV5-6	TRBD1	TRBJ2-7	.	CASSSGTGGFYEQYF	TGTGCCAGCAGCTCCGGGACAGGGGGCTTCTACGAGCAGTACTTC
TRBV6-2/TRBV6-3	.	TRBJ1-2	.	CASSSATELYYGYTF	TGTGCCAGCAGCTCCGCGACAGAACTGTACTATGGCTACACCTTC
TRBV9	.	TRBJ2-1	.	CASSGSERTGQFF	TGTGCCAGCAGCGGATCTGAAAGAACGGGGCAGTTCTTC